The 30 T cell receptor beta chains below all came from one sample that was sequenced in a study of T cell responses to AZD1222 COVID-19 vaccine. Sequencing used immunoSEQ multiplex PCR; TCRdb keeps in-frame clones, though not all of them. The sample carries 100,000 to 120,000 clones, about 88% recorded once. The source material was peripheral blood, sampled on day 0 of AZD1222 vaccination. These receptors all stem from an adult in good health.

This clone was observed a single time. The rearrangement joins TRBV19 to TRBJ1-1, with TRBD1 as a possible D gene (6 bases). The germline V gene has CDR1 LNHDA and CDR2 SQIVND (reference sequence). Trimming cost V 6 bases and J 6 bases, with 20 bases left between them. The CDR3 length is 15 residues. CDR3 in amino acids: CASRTPGGAEPEAFF. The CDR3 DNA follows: TGTGCCAGTAGGACCCCGGGGGGCGCGGAACCTGAAGCTTTCTTT.

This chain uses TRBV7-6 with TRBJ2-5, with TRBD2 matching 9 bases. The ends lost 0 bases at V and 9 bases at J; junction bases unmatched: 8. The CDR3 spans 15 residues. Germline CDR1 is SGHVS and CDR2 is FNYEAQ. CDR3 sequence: CASSLALTSGLAQYF. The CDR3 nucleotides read TGTGCCAGCAGCTTAGCGTTGACTAGCGGCTTGGCCCAGTACTTC.

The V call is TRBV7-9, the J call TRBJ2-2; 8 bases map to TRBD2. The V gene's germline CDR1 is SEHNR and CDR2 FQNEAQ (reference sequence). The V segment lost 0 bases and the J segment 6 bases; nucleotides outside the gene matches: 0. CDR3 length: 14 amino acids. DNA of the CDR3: TGTGCCAGCAGCTTAGCCGGGAGGGCCGGGGAGCTGTTTTTT. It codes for CASSLAGRAGELFF. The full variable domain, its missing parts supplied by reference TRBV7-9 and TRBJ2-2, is DTGVSQNPRHKITKRGQNVTFRCDPISEHNRLYWYRQTLGQGPEFLTYFQNEAQLEKSRLLSDRFSAERPKGSFSTLEIQRTEQGDSAMYLCASSLAGRAGELFFGEGSRLTVL.

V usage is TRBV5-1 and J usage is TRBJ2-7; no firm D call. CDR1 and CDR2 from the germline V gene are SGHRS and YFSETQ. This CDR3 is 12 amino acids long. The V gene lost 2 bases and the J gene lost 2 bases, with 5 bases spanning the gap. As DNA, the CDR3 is TGCGCCAGCAGCTTCACAGCCTACGAGCAGTACTTC. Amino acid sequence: CASSFTAYEQYF. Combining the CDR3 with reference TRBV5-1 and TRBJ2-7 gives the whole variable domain KAGVTQTPRYLIKTRGQQVTLSCSPISGHRSVSWYQQTPGQGLQFLFEYFSETQRNKGNFPGRFSGRQFSNSRSEMNVSTLELGDSALYLCASSFTAYEQYFGPGTRLTVT.

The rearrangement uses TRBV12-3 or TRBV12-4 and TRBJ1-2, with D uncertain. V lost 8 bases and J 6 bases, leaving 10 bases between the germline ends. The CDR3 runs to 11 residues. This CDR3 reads CASSPYNGYTF. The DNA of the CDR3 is TGTGCCAGCTCCCCCTACAATGGCTACACCTTC.

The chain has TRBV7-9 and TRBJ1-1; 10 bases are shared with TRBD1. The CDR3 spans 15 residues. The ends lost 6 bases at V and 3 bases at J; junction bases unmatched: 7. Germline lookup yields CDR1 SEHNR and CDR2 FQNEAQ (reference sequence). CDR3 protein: CASSFDRGRDTEAFF. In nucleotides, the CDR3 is TGTGCCAGCAGTTTTGACAGGGGGCGCGACACTGAAGCTTTCTTT.

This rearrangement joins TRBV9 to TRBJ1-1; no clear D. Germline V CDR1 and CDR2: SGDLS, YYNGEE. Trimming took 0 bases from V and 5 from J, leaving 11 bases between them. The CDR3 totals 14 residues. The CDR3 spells CASSVAGPKTEAFF. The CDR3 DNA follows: TGTGCCAGCAGCGTAGCCGGCCCGAAGACTGAAGCTTTCTTT.

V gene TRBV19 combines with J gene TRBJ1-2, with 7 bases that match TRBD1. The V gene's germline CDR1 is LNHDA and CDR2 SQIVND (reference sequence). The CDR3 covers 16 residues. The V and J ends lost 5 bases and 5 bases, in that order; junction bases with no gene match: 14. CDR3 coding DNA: TGTGCCAGTAGTTCCCGACAGGGTCGAGACCTATATGGCTACACCTTC. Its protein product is CASSSRQGRDLYGYTF.

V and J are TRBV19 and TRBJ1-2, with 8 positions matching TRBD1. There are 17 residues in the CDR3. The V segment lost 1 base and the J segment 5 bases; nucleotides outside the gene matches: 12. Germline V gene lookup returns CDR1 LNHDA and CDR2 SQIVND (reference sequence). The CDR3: CASSIVHDRGVNYGYTF. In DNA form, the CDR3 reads TGTGCCAGTAGTATAGTCCATGACAGGGGCGTTAATTATGGCTACACCTTC. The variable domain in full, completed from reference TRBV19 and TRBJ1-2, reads DGGITQSPKYLFRKEGQNVTLSCEQNLNHDAMYWYRQDPGQGLRLIYYSQIVNDFQKGDIAEGYSVSREKKESFPLTVTSAQKNPTAFYLCASSIVHDRGVNYGYTFGSGTRLTVV.

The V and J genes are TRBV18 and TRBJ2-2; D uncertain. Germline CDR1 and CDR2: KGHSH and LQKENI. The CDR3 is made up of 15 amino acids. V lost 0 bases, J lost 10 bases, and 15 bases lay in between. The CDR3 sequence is CASSPPLLTSKELFF. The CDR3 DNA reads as TGTGCCAGCTCACCACCGCTGCTGACTTCTAAGGAGCTGTTTTTT.

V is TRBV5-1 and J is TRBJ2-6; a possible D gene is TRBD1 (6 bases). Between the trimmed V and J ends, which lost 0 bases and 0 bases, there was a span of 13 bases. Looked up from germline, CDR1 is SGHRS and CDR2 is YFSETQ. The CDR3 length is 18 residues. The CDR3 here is CASSLAPGDTSGANVLTF. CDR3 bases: TGCGCCAGCAGCTTGGCCCCAGGGGACACCTCTGGGGCCAACGTCCTGACTTTC.

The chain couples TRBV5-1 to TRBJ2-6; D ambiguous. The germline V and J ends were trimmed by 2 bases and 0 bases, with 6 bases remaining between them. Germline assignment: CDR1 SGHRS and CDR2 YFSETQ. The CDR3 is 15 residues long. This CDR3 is CASSFVFSGANVLTF. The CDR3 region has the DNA TGCGCCAGCAGCTTCGTCTTCTCTGGGGCCAACGTCCTGACTTTC.

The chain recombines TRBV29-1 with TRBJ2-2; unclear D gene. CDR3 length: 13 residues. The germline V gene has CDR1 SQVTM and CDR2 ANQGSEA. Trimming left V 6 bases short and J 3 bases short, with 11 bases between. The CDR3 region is CSVKSLDTGELFF. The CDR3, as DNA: TGCAGCGTCAAAAGCCTGGACACCGGGGAGCTGTTTTTT.

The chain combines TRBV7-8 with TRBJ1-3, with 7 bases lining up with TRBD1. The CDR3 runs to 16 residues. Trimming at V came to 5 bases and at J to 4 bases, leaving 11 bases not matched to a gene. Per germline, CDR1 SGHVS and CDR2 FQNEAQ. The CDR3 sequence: CASSNNEGAKGNTIYF. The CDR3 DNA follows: TGTGCCAGCAGCAATAATGAGGGGGCGAAAGGAAACACCATATATTTT. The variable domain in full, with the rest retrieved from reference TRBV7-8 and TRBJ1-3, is GAGVSQSPRYKVAKRGQDVALRCDPISGHVSLFWYQQALGQGPEFLTYFQNEAQLDKSGLPSDRFFAERPEGSVSTLKIQRTQQEDSAVYLCASSNNEGAKGNTIYFGEGSWLTVV.

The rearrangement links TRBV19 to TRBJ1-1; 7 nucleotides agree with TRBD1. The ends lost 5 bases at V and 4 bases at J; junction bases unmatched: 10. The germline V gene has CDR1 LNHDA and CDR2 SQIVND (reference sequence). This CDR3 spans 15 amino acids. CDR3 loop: CASSLGQVGGTEAFF. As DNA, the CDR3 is TGTGCCAGTAGTCTCGGACAGGTCGGGGGCACTGAAGCTTTCTTT.

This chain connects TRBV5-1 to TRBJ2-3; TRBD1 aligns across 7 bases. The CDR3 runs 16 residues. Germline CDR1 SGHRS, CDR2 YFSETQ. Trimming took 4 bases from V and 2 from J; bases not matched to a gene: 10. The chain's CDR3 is CASSRQYGTATDTQYF. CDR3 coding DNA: TGCGCCAGCAGCCGACAATACGGGACAGCCACAGATACGCAGTATTTT.

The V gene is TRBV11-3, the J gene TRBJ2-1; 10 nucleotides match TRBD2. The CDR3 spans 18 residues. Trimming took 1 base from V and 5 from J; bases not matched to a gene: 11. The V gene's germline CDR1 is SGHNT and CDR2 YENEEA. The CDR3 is CASSLGRIAGGTDNEQFF. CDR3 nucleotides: TGTGCCAGCAGCTTAGGCCGTATAGCGGGAGGTACCGACAATGAGCAGTTCTTC.

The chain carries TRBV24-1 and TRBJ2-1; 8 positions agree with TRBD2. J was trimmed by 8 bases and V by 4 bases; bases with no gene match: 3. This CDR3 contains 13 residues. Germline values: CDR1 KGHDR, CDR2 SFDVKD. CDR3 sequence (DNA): TGTGCCACCAGTGAGAGCGGGAGCGATGAGCAGTTCTTC. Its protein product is CATSESGSDEQFF.

As DNA, the CDR3 is TGTGCCAGCAGTTTTTCCTCCGGGACGGTCTATGGCTACACCTTC. Translation: CASSFSSGTVYGYTF. V gene TRBV27 combines with J gene TRBJ1-2, with a tentative D call TRBD1 (5 bases). V dropped 3 bases and J dropped 4 bases, with 15 bases sitting between them. CDR1 and CDR2 from the germline V gene are MNHEY and SMNVEV (reference sequence). This CDR3 is built from 15 residues.

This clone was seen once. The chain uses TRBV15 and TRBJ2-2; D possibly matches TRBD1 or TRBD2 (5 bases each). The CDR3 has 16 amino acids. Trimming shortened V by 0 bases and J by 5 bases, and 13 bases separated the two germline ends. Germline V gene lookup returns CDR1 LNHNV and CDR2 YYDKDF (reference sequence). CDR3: CATSRDLPGPTGELFF. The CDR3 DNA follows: TGTGCCACCAGCAGAGACCTCCCGGGACCAACCGGGGAGCTGTTTTTT.

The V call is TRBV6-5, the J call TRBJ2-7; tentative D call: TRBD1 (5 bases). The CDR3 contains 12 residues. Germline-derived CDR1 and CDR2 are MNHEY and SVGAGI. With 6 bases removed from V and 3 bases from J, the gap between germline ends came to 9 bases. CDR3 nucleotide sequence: TGTGCCAGCAGGACAGAGAACTACGAGCAGTACTTC. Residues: CASRTENYEQYF.

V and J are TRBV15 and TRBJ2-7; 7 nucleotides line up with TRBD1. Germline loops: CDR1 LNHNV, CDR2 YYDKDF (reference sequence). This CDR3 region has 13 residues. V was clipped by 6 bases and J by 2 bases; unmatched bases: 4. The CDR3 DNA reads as TGTGCCACCAGAGACAGGGATGCCTACGAGCAGTACTTC. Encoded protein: CATRDRDAYEQYF.

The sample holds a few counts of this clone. The chain's CDR3 is CASSYSGQGSGYTF. The CDR3 DNA reads TGTGCCAGCAGTTACTCAGGGCAGGGCAGTGGCTACACCTTC. The V and J genes are TRBV6-5 and TRBJ1-2; D is possibly TRBD1 (5 bases). The CDR3 contains 14 residues. V was shortened by 0 bases and J by 7 bases, with 12 bases between the two germline ends. In germline, CDR1 is MNHEY, CDR2 SVGAGI.

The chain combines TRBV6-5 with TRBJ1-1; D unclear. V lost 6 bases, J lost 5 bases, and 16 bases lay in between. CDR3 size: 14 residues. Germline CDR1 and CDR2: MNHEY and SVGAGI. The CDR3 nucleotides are TGTGCCAGCAGCCAAAGGGAGGTAGGGACTGAAGCTTTCTTT. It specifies CASSQREVGTEAFF.

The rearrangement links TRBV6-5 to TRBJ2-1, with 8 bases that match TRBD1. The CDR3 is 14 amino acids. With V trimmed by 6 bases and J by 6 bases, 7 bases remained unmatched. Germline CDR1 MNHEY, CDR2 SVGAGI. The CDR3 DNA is TGTGCCAGCAGGACGGGACAGGTGGGCAATGAGCAGTTCTTC. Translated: CASRTGQVGNEQFF.

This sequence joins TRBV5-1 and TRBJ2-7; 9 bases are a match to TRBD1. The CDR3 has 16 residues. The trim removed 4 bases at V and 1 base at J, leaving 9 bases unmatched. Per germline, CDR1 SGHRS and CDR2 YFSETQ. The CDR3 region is CASSRTGAPVSYEQYF. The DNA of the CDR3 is TGCGCCAGCAGCCGGACAGGGGCCCCTGTATCCTACGAGCAGTACTTC.

The CDR3 DNA sequence: TGTGCCAGCAGCCCCCGATGGGCAGGGGGCCGTGGCTACACCTTC. It translates to CASSPRWAGGRGYTF. V and J are TRBV7-2 and TRBJ1-2; TRBD1 matches 8 bases. CDR1 and CDR2 from the germline V gene are SGHTA and FQGNSA. Trimming removed 5 bases from V and 7 bases from J; junction bases left unmatched: 12. The CDR3 runs 15 residues.

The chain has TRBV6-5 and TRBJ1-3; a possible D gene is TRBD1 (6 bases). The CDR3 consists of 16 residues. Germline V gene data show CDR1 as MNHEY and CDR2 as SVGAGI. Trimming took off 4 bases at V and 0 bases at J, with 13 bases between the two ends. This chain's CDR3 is CASSSLRGSSGNTIYF. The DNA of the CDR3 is TGTGCCAGCAGTTCCCTTAGGGGGTCCTCTGGAAACACCATATATTTT.

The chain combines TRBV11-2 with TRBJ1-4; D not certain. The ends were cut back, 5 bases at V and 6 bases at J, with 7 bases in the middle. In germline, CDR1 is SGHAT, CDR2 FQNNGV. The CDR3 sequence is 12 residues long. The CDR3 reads CASSKGYEKLFF. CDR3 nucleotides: TGTGCCAGCAGCAAAGGGTATGAAAAACTGTTTTTT.

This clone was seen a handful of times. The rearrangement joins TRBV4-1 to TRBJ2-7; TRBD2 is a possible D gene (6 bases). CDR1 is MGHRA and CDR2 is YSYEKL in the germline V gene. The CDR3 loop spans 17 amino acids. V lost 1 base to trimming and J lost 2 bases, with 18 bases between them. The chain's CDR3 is CASSQVGGASPTYEQYF. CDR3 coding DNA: TGCGCCAGCAGCCAAGTCGGAGGGGCCTCACCAACCTACGAGCAGTACTTC.